These 27 T cell receptor beta chains were sequenced from one sample in a study of PD-1 blockade in classical Hodgkin lymphoma. The patients all showed relapse after autologous stem cell transplantation, while their brentuximab vedotin exposure varied. Profiling relied on immunoSEQ multiplex PCR, and the TCRdb table lists in-frame clones only, not all of them. The sample has about 36,000 clones; about 70% are singletons. Sequences were derived from peripheral blood mononuclear cells (PBMCs), sampled before the second cycle of nivolumab. The receptors originated from a human donor with classical Hodgkin lymphoma.

The V gene is TRBV7-2, the J gene TRBJ1-1, with a possible D match to TRBD1 (5 bases). Germline values: CDR1 SGHTA, CDR2 FQGNSA. The length of the CDR3 is 17 residues. V was pared by 3 bases and J by 5 bases, with 22 bases between. The CDR3 reads CASSLRRTQFGGTEAFF. In DNA, the CDR3 is TGTGCCAGCAGCTTGCGCAGGACTCAGTTTGGGGGGACTGAAGCTTTCTTT.

V and J are TRBV7-2 and TRBJ2-7; weak D call: TRBD2 (6 bases). The CDR3 has 13 amino acids. Germline CDR1 is SGHTA and CDR2 is FQGNSA. V lost 4 bases, J lost 3 bases, and 10 bases lay in between. In DNA form, the CDR3 reads TGTGCCAGCAGCTCCCTCGGGGGCTACGAGCAGTACTTC. Its translation is CASSSLGGYEQYF.

V and J are TRBV7-2 and TRBJ2-7, with 7 bases identical to TRBD1. There are 15 residues in the CDR3. Germline lookup yields CDR1 SGHTA and CDR2 FQGNSA. V lost 2 bases to trimming and J lost 4 bases; unmatched junction nucleotides: 8. The chain's CDR3 is CASSLNPGQSYEQYF. For the CDR3, the DNA is TGTGCCAGCAGCTTAAACCCGGGACAGAGTTACGAGCAGTACTTC.

V usage is TRBV29-1 and J usage is TRBJ2-2; the match to TRBD1 covers 8 bases. The CDR3 length is 13 residues. V shed 7 bases and J 1 base; nucleotides not matched to a gene: 2. Germline V gene data show CDR1 as SQVTM and CDR2 as ANQGSEA. CDR3 nucleotides: TGCAGCGGGACAGGGAGGAACACCGGGGAGCTGTTTTTT. It specifies CSGTGRNTGELFF.

The chain links TRBV21-1 to TRBJ2-3. TRBV21-1 is assigned pseudogene status. This CDR3 contains 15 residues. The CDR3 loop reads CASSSRDGSGDTQYF. The CDR3 DNA reads as TGTGCCAGCAGCAGCCGGGACGGCTCCGGGGATACGCAGTATTTT.

This clone was observed a handful of times. V is TRBV10-3 and J is TRBJ2-5; D is tentatively TRBD1 or TRBD2 (5 bases each). CDR1 and CDR2 from the germline V gene are ENHRY and SYGVKD. This CDR3 has 14 amino acids. V was shortened by 6 bases and J by 4 bases, with 15 bases between the two germline ends. The CDR3 loop is CAIRPTLGTETQYF. The CDR3 coding sequence is TGTGCCATCAGACCGACCTTAGGGACAGAGACCCAGTACTTC.

This sequence joins TRBV4-2 and TRBJ2-1, with 9 bases aligning to TRBD2. J was trimmed by 12 bases and V by 0 bases; bases with no gene match: 9. The CDR3 is 15 residues long. Per the germline V gene, CDR1 is LGHNA and CDR2 is YNFKEQ. CDR3 sequence: CASSQEGLALYGQFF. CDR3 nucleotides: TGTGCCAGCAGCCAAGAGGGACTAGCCTTGTATGGGCAGTTCTTC.

The chain carries TRBV11-2 and TRBJ2-1, with D possibly being TRBD2 (6 bases). Trimming removed 3 bases from V and 4 bases from J, with 13 bases in between. CDR1 and CDR2 (germline): SGHAT, FQNNGV. CDR3 length equals 15 residues. The CDR3 reads CASSLGGGSYNEQFF. In DNA, the CDR3 is TGTGCCAGCAGCTTGGGGGGAGGTTCGTACAATGAGCAGTTCTTC.

The V gene is TRBV6-1, the J gene TRBJ2-1; D gene unclear. Germline V gene data show CDR1 as MNHNS and CDR2 as SASEGT. Trimming pared 4 bases from V and 5 bases from J, leaving 6 bases between. The CDR3 has 12 residues. The CDR3 DNA is TGTGCCAGCAGTGGGGCAGACAATGAGCAGTTCTTC. Its protein product is CASSGADNEQFF.

The V gene is TRBV9, the J gene TRBJ2-3; the D is unclear. The CDR3 loop spans 14 amino acids. In germline, CDR1 is SGDLS, CDR2 YYNGEE. Between the trimmed V and J ends, which lost 4 bases and 7 bases, there was a span of 16 bases. The CDR3 coding sequence is TGTGCCAGCAGCCCTCACCAGGTATCAAATACGCAGTATTTT. Translating it yields CASSPHQVSNTQYF.

The chain links TRBV7-9 to TRBJ1-5; possible D gene TRBD1, 5 bases. This CDR3 is built from 14 residues. From germline, CDR1 is SEHNR and CDR2 FQNEAQ (reference sequence). V was clipped by 0 bases and J by 7 bases, with 10 bases between them. CDR3 bases: TGTGCCAGCAGCTTAGCTCCAGGGACGCAGCCCCAGCATTTT. Its protein product is CASSLAPGTQPQHF. Full variable domain (remainder filled in from reference TRBV7-9 and TRBJ1-5): DTGVSQNPRHKITKRGQNVTFRCDPISEHNRLYWYRQTLGQGPEFLTYFQNEAQLEKSRLLSDRFSAERPKGSFSTLEIQRTEQGDSAMYLCASSLAPGTQPQHFGDGTRLSIL.

This clone showed up just a few times. The V call is TRBV28, the J call TRBJ2-7, with D maybe TRBD2 (6 bases). The CDR3 contains 13 residues. CDR1 and CDR2 (germline): MDHEN, SYDVKM. V gave up 1 base and J gave up 6 bases, with 10 bases separating them. The DNA for the CDR3 is TGTGCCAGCAGTTTATCCTGGGGGGTCGAGCAGTACTTC. Translating it yields CASSLSWGVEQYF.

This rearrangement joins TRBV19 to TRBJ1-4; D is perhaps TRBD1 (6 bases). V was cut by 6 bases and J by 8 bases, with 16 bases left in between. CDR3 length: 14 amino acids. CDR1 LNHDA and CDR2 SQIVND come from the germline V gene (reference sequence). The CDR3 here is CASSTISGVEKLFF. DNA for the CDR3: TGTGCCAGTAGCACTATCTCAGGGGTCGAAAAACTGTTTTTT. The variable domain in full, completed from reference TRBV19 and TRBJ1-4, reads DGGITQSPKYLFRKEGQNVTLSCEQNLNHDAMYWYRQDPGQGLRLIYYSQIVNDFQKGDIAEGYSVSREKKESFPLTVTSAQKNPTAFYLCASSTISGVEKLFFGSGTQLSVL.

The chain carries TRBV29-1 and TRBJ2-3; no reliable D call. The V end lost 2 bases, the J end lost 5 bases, and 5 bases lay between the germline ends. Germline CDR1 reads SQVTM; CDR2 reads ANQGSEA. This CDR3 spans 11 amino acids. CDR3 in amino acids: CSVELQDTQYF. Written as DNA, the CDR3 is TGCAGCGTTGAACTTCAAGATACGCAGTATTTT.

The chain couples TRBV4-2 to TRBJ2-1, with TRBD2 matching 9 bases. J lost 6 bases, V lost 4 bases, and 10 bases had no gene match. The CDR3 spans 16 residues. Germline V CDR1 and CDR2: LGHNA, YNFKEQ. CDR3 DNA: TGTGCCAGCAGCCCTCCGGCTAGCGGGGCGTCCAATGAGCAGTTCTTC. It codes for CASSPPASGASNEQFF.

This clone was detected only a few times. For the CDR3, the DNA is TGTGCCAGTAGTCCGACAGGCGCGCTAAACTATGGCTACACCTTC. This codes for CASSPTGALNYGYTF. V is TRBV19 and J is TRBJ1-2, with D perhaps TRBD1 (6 bases). CDR3 length: 15 residues. Between the trimmed V and J ends, which lost 5 bases and 2 bases, there was a span of 15 bases. The germline CDR1 and CDR2 sequences are LNHDA and SQIVND (reference sequence). Combining the CDR3 with reference TRBV19 and TRBJ1-2 gives the whole variable domain DGGITQSPKYLFRKEGQNVTLSCEQNLNHDAMYWYRQDPGQGLRLIYYSQIVNDFQKGDIAEGYSVSREKKESFPLTVTSAQKNPTAFYLCASSPTGALNYGYTFGSGTRLTVV.

The chain carries TRBV2 and TRBJ2-6; possible D gene TRBD2, 6 bases. CDR3 length equals 14 residues. Per the germline V gene, CDR1 is SNHLY and CDR2 is FYNNEI. The V gene lost 4 bases and the J gene lost 4 bases, with 8 bases spanning the gap. The CDR3 nucleotides read TGTGCCAGCAGTGGGAGGGCCGGGGCCAACGTCCTGACTTTC. Residues: CASSGRAGANVLTF.

The rearrangement links TRBV7-6 to TRBJ1-2; the D is unclear. The germline CDR1 and CDR2 sequences are SGHVS and FNYEAQ. V was pared by 1 base and J by 2 bases, with 5 bases between. The CDR3 runs 13 residues. CDR3 in amino acids: CASSLGRNYGYTF. CDR3 DNA sequence: TGTGCCAGCAGCTTAGGGCGGAACTATGGCTACACCTTC.

This chain joins TRBV7-2 and TRBJ1-6; no definite D call. Germline V lookup: CDR1 SGHTA, CDR2 FQGNSA. This CDR3 comprises 16 residues. V was shortened by 1 base and J by 2 bases, with 9 bases between the two germline ends. The CDR3 DNA reads TGTGCCAGCAGCTTAGGGGGAATCCCCTATAATTCACCCCTCCACTTT. Amino acids: CASSLGGIPYNSPLHF.

CDR3 residues: CASSLVGGRREQYF. As DNA, the CDR3 is TGCGCCAGCAGCTTGGTTGGGGGGCGTCGGGAGCAGTACTTC. The rearrangement links TRBV5-1 to TRBJ2-7; D is tentatively TRBD1 or TRBD2 (6 bases each). This CDR3 has 14 amino acids. Germline lookup yields CDR1 SGHRS and CDR2 YFSETQ. V lost 0 bases and J 7 bases, leaving 14 bases between the germline ends. Drawing the rest from reference TRBV5-1 and TRBJ2-7, the complete variable domain is KAGVTQTPRYLIKTRGQQVTLSCSPISGHRSVSWYQQTPGQGLQFLFEYFSETQRNKGNFPGRFSGRQFSNSRSEMNVSTLELGDSALYLCASSLVGGRREQYFGPGTRLTVT.

V is TRBV2 and J is TRBJ1-2; D call uncertain. The CDR3 has 12 amino acids. Germline CDR1 and CDR2: SNHLY and FYNNEI. Trimming pared 7 bases from V and 1 base from J, leaving 7 bases between. Here the CDR3 reads CASKEDNYGYTF. CDR3 sequence (DNA): TGTGCCAGCAAGGAGGATAACTATGGCTACACCTTC.

The chain combines TRBV6-4 with TRBJ1-1; tentatively, D is TRBD1 (5 bases). V was trimmed by 5 bases and J by 1 base, leaving 8 bases between them. Germline CDR1 reads MRHNA; CDR2 reads SNTAGT. This CDR3 spans 13 amino acids. CDR3 nucleotides: TGTGCCAGCAGTCGACAGACGAACACTGAAGCTTTCTTT. Residues: CASSRQTNTEAFF.

This clone was counted between two and nine times. The chain combines TRBV5-1 with TRBJ1-2, with 8 bases lining up with TRBD1. The germline gives CDR1 SGHRS, CDR2 YFSETQ. The CDR3 is made up of 13 amino acids. The trim removed 3 bases at V and 8 bases at J, leaving 6 bases unmatched. CDR3 nucleotides: TGCGCCAGCAGCTCGACAGGGGATGAGGGCTACACCTTC. Its translation: CASSSTGDEGYTF.

The chain couples TRBV30 to TRBJ2-1, with 11 bases aligning to TRBD2. Trimming cost V 0 bases and J 4 bases; bases outside gene matches: 2. Germline CDR1 and CDR2: GTSNPN and SVGIG (reference sequence). This CDR3 comprises 15 residues. Written as DNA, the CDR3 is TGTGCCTGGAGTGTACTAGCGGGGGCGTACAATGAGCAGTTCTTC. It codes for CAWSVLAGAYNEQFF.

The V and J genes are TRBV12-5 and TRBJ2-1; TRBD1 matches at 7 bases. The germline gives CDR1 LGHNT, CDR2 FRNRAP. The CDR3 has 14 amino acids. After removal of 1 base from V and 9 bases from J, the junction contained 6 bases not matched to a gene. The CDR3, as DNA: TGTGCTAGTGGTTTGGGGAGACAGGGAATTGAGCAGTTCTTC. It yields the protein CASGLGRQGIEQFF.

This clone showed up just a few times. The V and J genes are TRBV20-1 and TRBJ1-2, with D possibly being TRBD1 (5 bases). Deletions cut 4 bases from V and 3 bases from J, with 6 bases between. The CDR3 consists of 11 residues. CDR1 and CDR2 (germline): DFQATT, SNEGSKA (reference sequence). CDR3 in amino acids: CSAKGYYGYTF. The CDR3 coding sequence is TGCAGTGCTAAGGGGTACTATGGCTACACCTTC.

This clone has more than one count but fewer than ten. The chain has TRBV6-6 and TRBJ2-1; 11 bases align to TRBD2. CDR3 size: 15 residues. Germline values: CDR1 MNHNY, CDR2 SVGAGI (reference sequence). V shed 6 bases, J shed 4 bases, and the junction held 5 bases outside the gene matches. Here the CDR3 DNA reads TGTGCCAGCAGACCTACTAGCGGGAGTTACAATGAGCAGTTCTTC. Translated, it gives CASRPTSGSYNEQFF.